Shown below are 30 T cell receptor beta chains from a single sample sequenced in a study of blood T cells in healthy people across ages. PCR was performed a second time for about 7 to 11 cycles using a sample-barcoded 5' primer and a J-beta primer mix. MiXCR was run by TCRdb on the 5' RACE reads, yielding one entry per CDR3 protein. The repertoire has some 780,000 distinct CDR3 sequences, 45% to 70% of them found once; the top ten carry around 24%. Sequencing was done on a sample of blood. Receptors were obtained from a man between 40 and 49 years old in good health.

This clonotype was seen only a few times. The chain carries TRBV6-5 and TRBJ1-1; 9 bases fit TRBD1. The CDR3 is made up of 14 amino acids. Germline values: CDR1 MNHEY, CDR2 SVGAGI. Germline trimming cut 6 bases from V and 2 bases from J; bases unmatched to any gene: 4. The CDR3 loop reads CASSRTGVNTEAFF. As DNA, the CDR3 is TGTGCCAGCAGCCGGACAGGGGTCAACACTGAAGCTTTCTTT.

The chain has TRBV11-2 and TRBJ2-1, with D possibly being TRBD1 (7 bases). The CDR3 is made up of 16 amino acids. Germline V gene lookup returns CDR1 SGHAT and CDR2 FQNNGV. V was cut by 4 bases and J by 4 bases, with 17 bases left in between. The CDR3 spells CASSSRGDSLYNEQFF. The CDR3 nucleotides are TGTGCCAGCAGCTCAAGGGGGGACAGCCTTTACAATGAGCAGTTCTTC. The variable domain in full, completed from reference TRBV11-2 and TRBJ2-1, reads EAGVAQSPRYKIIEKRQSVAFWCNPISGHATLYWYQQILGQGPKLLIQFQNNGVVDDSQLPKDRFSAERLKGVDSTLKIQPAKLEDSAVYLCASSSRGDSLYNEQFFGPGTRLTVL.

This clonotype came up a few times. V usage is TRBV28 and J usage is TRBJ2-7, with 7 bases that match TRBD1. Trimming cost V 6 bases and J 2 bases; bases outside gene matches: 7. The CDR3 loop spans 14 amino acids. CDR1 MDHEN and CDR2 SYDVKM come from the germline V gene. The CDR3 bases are TGTGCCAGCAGCCTAGGGACAGTTGCCTACGAGCAGTACTTC. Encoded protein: CASSLGTVAYEQYF.

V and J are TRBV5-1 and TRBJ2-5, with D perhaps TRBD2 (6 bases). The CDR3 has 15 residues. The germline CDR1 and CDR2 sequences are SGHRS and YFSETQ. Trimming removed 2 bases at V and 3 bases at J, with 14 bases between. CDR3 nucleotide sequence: TGCGCCAGCAGCTTTAACGGGGGAGGAGAAGAGACCCAGTACTTC. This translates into CASSFNGGGEETQYF.

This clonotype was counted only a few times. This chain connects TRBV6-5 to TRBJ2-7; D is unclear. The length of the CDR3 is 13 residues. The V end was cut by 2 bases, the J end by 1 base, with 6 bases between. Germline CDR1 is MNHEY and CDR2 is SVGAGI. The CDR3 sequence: CASSYQVSYEQYF. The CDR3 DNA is TGTGCCAGCAGTTACCAGGTTTCCTACGAGCAGTACTTC.

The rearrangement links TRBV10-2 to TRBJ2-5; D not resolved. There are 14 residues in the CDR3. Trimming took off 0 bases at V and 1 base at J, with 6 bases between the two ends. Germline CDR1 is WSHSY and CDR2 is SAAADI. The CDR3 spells CASSESNPQETQYF. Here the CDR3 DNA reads TGCGCCAGCAGTGAGTCGAACCCCCAAGAGACCCAGTACTTC.

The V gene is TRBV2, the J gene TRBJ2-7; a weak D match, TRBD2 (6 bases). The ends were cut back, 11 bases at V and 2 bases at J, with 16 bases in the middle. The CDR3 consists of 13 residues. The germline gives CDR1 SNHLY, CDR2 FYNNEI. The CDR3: CAASRDSTYEQYF. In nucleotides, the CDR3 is TGTGCCGCCAGCAGGGACTCTACCTACGAGCAGTACTTC.

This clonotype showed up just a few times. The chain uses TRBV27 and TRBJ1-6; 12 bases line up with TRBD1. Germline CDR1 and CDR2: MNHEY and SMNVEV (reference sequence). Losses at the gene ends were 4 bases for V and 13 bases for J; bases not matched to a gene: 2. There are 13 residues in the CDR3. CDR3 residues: CASSSGTGGPLHF. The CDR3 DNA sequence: TGTGCCAGCAGTTCCGGGACAGGGGGCCCCCTCCACTTT.

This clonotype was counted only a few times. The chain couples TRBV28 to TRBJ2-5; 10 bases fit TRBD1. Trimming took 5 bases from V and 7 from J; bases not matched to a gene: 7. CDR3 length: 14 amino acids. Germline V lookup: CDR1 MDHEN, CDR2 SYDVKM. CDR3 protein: CASSETGGWGTQYF. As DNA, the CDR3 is TGTGCCAGCAGTGAGACAGGGGGCTGGGGGACCCAGTACTTC.

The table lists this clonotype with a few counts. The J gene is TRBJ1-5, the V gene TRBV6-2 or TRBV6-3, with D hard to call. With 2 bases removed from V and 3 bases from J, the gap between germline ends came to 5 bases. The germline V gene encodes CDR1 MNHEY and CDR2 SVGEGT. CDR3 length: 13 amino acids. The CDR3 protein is CASSYRDNQPQHF. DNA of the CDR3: TGTGCCAGCAGTTACCGCGACAATCAGCCCCAGCATTTT.

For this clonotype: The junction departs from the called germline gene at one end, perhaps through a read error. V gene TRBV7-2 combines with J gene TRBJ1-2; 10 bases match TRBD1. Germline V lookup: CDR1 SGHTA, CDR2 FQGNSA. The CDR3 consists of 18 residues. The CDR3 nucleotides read TGTGCCAGCAGCACCCCGGGACAGGGGCCCTCTCCGGGGTATGACTACACCTTC. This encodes CASSTPGQGPSPGYDYTF.

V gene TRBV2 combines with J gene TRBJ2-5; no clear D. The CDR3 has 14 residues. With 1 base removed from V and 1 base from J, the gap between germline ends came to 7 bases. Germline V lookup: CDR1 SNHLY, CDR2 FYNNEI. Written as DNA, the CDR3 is TGTGCCAGCAGTGAAGTACAGACCCAAGAGACCCAGTACTTC. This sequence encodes CASSEVQTQETQYF.

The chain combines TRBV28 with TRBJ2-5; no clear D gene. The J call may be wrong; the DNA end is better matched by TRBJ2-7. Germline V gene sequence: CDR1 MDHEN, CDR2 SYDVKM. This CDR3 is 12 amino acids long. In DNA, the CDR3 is TGTGCCAGTGAGTCAGTGACCTACGAGCAGTACTTC. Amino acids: CASESVTYEQYF.

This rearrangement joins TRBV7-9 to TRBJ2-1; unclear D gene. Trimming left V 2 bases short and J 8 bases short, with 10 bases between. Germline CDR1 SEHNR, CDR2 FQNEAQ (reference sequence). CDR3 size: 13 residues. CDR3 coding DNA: TGTGCCAGCAGCTTAAAACCCACCTATGAGCAGTTCTTC. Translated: CASSLKPTYEQFF.

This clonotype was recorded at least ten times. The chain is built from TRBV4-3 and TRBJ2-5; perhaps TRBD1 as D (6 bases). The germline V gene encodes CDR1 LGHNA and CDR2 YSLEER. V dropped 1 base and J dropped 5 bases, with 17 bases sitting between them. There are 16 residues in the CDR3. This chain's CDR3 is CASSQGDGNRDETQYF. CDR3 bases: TGCGCCAGCAGCCAAGGAGACGGGAACAGGGACGAGACCCAGTACTTC.

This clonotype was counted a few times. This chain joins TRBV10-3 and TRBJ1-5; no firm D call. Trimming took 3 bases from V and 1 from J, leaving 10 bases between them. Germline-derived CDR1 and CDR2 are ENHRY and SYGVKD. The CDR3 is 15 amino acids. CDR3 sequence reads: CAISDTSGSNQPQHF. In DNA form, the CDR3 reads TGTGCCATCAGTGACACGTCCGGGAGCAATCAGCCCCAGCATTTT.

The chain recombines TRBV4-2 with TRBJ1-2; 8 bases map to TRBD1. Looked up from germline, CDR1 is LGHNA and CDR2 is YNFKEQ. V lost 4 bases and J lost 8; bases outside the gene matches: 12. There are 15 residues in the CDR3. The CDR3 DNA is TGTGCCAGCAGCCCAACGAATCAGGGGGCAGGAGGCTACACCTTC. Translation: CASSPTNQGAGGYTF.

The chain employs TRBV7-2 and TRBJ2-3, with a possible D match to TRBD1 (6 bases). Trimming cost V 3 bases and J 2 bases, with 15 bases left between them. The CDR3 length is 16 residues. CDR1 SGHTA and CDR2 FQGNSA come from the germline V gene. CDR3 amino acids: CASSFTRGLVTDTQYF. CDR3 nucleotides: TGTGCCAGCAGCTTCACCAGGGGCTTGGTCACAGATACGCAGTATTTT.

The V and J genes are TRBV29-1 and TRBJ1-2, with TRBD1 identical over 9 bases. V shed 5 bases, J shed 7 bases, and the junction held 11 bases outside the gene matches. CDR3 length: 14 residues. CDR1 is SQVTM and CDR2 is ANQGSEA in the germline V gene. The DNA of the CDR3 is TGCAGCGTTAAGGAGGACAGGGGATTTGTTGGCTACACCTTC. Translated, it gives CSVKEDRGFVGYTF. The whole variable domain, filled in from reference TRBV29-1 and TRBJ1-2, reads SAVISQKPSRDICQRGTSLTIQCQVDSQVTMMFWYRQQPGQSLTLIATANQGSEATYESGFVIDKFPISRPNLTFSTLTVSNMSPEDSSIYLCSVKEDRGFVGYTFGSGTRLTVV.

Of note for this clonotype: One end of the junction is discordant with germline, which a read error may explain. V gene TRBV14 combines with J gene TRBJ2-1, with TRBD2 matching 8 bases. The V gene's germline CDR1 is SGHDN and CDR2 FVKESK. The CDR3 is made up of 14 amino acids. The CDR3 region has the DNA TGTGCCAGCAGCCAAGCGGGGGGGTACACTGAGCAGTTCTTC. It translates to CASSQAGGYTEQFF.

The CDR3 nucleotides read TGTGCCAGCAGCTCTCTTGGGCTAGCGGGAGTCGAGCAGTACTTC. This translates into CASSSLGLAGVEQYF. The chain carries TRBV6-2 or TRBV6-3 and TRBJ2-7; the match to TRBD2 covers 10 bases. Germline V gene sequence: CDR1 MNHEY, CDR2 SVGEGT. Germline trimming cut 6 bases from V and 6 bases from J; bases unmatched to any gene: 11. The CDR3 has 15 amino acids.

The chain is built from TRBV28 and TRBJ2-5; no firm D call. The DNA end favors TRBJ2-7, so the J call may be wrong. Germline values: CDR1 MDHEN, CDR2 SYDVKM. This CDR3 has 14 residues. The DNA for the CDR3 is TGTGCCAGCAGAGCCTATGACGGTCCCTACGAGCAGTACTTC. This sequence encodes CASRAYDGPYEQYF.

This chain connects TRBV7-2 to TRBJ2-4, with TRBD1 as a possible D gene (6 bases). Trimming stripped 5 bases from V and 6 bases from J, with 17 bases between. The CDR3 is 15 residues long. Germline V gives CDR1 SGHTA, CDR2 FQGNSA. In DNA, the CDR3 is TGTGCCAGCAGCGCAAGGGTGGGGGCGCCAAACATTCAGTACTTC. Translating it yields CASSARVGAPNIQYF.

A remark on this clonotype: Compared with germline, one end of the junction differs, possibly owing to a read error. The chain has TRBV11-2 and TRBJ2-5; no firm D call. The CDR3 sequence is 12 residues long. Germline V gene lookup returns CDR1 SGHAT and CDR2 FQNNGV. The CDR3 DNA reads TGTACCAGCAGCTTAGGATATGAGACCCAGTACTTC. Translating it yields CTSSLGYETQYF.

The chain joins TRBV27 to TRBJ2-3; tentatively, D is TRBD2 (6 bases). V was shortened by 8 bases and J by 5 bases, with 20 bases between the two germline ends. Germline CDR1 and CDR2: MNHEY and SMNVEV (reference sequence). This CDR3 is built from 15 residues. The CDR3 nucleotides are TGTGCCAGCTCCCCGATCGGGGGACCGGGAGATACGCAGTATTTT. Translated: CASSPIGGPGDTQYF.

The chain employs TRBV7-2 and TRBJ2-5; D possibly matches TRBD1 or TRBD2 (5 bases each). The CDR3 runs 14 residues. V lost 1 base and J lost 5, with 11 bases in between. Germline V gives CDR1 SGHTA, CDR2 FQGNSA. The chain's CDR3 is CASSLDGGRETQYF. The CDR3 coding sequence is TGTGCCAGCAGCTTAGATGGGGGTAGGGAGACCCAGTACTTC. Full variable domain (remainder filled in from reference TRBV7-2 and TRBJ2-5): GAGVSQSPSNKVTEKGKDVELRCDPISGHTALYWYRQSLGQGLEFLIYFQGNSAPDKSGLPSDRFSAERTGGSVSTLTIQRTQQEDSAVYLCASSLDGGRETQYFGPGTRLLVL.

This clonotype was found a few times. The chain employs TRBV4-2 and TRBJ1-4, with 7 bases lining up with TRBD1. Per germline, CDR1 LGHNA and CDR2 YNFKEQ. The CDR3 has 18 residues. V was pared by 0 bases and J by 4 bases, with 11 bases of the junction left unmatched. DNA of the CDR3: TGTGCCAGCAGCCAAGATCCGAAAGGGGGCGGGGATAATGAAAAACTGTTTTTT. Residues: CASSQDPKGGGDNEKLFF.

The CDR3 here is CASSEGRDPYEQYF. The CDR3 bases are TGTGCCAGCAGTGAAGGCCGGGACCCCTACGAGCAGTACTTC. V usage is TRBV6-2 or TRBV6-3 and J usage is TRBJ2-7, with D perhaps being TRBD1 or TRBD2 (5 bases each). CDR1 and CDR2 (germline): MNHEY, SVGEGT. The CDR3 length is 14 residues. Trimming removed 5 bases from V and 2 bases from J, with 13 bases in between.

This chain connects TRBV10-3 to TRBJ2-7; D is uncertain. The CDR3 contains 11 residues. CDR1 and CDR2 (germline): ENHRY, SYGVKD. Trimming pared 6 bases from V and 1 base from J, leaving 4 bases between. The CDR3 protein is CAISRSYEQYF. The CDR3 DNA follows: TGTGCCATCAGCCGGTCCTACGAGCAGTACTTC.

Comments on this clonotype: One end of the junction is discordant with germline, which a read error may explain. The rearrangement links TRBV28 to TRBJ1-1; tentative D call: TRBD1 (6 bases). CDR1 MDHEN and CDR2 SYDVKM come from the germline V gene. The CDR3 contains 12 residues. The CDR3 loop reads CASSLSDSEAFF. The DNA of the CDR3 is TGTGCCAGCAGCTTATCGGACAGTGAAGCTTTCTTT. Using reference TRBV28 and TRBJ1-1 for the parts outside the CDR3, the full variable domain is DVKVTQSSRYLVKRTGEKVFLECVQDMDHENMFWYRQDPGLGLRLIYFSYDVKMKEKGDIPEGYSVSREKKERFSLILESASTNQTSMYLCASSLSDSEAFFGQGTRLTVV.